Presented here are 30 T cell receptor beta chains from one specimen sequenced in a study of CD8+ T cells in alopecia areata. RNA extraction and reverse transcription yielded cDNA as sequencing template. Libraries were prepared by immunoSEQ multiplex PCR; TCRdb keeps only in-frame clonotypes and omits some of them. The sample records approximately 280,000 clones, 58% being singletons. Noted treatment: oral pan-JAK inhibitor, 5-10 mg twice daily. The source was CD4+ T cells sorted from blood, collected at week 24, from a patient treated with tofacitinib. Receptor source: a human donor with alopecia areata.

This clone was seen a single time. This sequence joins TRBV15 and TRBJ2-5; D is unclear. CDR1 is LNHNV, CDR2 YYDKDF, per germline (reference sequence). V lost 0 bases, J lost 7 bases, and 6 bases lay in between. The CDR3 has 12 residues. CDR3 sequence (DNA): TGTGCCACCAGCAGAGATATCTCGACCCAGTACTTC. This translates into CATSRDISTQYF. Based on the CDR3 plus reference TRBV15 and TRBJ2-5, the full variable domain is DAMVIQNPRYQVTQFGKPVTLSCSQTLNHNVMYWYQQKSSQAPKLLFHYYDKDFNNEADTPDNFQSRRPNTSFCFLDIRSPGLGDTAMYLCATSRDISTQYFGPGTRLLVL.

The chain uses TRBV9 and TRBJ2-5; unclear D gene. CDR1 SGDLS and CDR2 YYNGEE come from the germline V gene. Trimming pared 0 bases from V and 4 bases from J, leaving 7 bases between. The CDR3 totals 13 residues. The CDR3 loop reads CASSVVAGETQYF. CDR3 DNA sequence: TGTGCCAGCAGCGTAGTAGCTGGAGAGACCCAGTACTTC.

The chain uses TRBV30 and TRBJ2-3, with TRBD2 matching over 10 bases. Trimming cost V 5 bases and J 1 base; bases outside gene matches: 6. The CDR3 consists of 15 residues. The germline CDR1 and CDR2 sequences are GTSNPN and SVGIG (reference sequence). The DNA of the CDR3 is TGTGCCTGGCTGGGACTAGCGCCTCGCACAGATACGCAGTATTTT. Translating gives CAWLGLAPRTDTQYF.

This chain links TRBV2 with TRBJ2-7; D uncertain. V lost 6 bases and J lost 1, with 7 bases in between. The CDR3 contains 12 residues. Germline V lookup: CDR1 SNHLY, CDR2 FYNNEI. CDR3 sequence reads: CASRGGSYEQYF. The CDR3 DNA sequence: TGTGCCAGCAGGGGTGGGTCCTACGAGCAGTACTTC.

Points on this clone: The same CDR3 also results from other DNA sequences found in this sample. Here the CDR3 reads CASSLKGADTQYF. The CDR3 DNA is TGTGCCAGCAGCTTAAAGGGAGCAGATACGCAGTATTTT. The genes are TRBV5-6 and TRBJ2-3, with D possibly matching TRBD2 (5 bases). Trimming shortened V by 2 bases and J by 4 bases, and 8 bases separated the two germline ends. The CDR3 is made up of 13 amino acids. CDR1 and CDR2 (germline): SGHDT, YYEEEE.

CDR3 protein: CSVDWAGDYNEQFF. In nucleotides, the CDR3 is TGCAGCGTTGATTGGGCGGGGGATTACAATGAGCAGTTCTTC. The genes are TRBV29-1 and TRBJ2-1, with TRBD2 matching 7 bases. Germline V lookup: CDR1 SQVTM, CDR2 ANQGSEA. V dropped 3 bases and J dropped 4; count of bases not matched to a gene: 6. CDR3 length: 14 residues.

This clone was seen a handful of times. The chain employs TRBV7-9 and TRBJ1-1; unclear D gene. The CDR3 sequence is 16 residues long. CDR1 and CDR2 (germline): SEHNR, FQNEAQ (reference sequence). V was shortened by 5 bases and J by 0 bases, with 16 bases between the two germline ends. The CDR3 is CASSVRIGQMNTEAFF. As DNA, the CDR3 is TGTGCCAGCAGCGTTAGAATCGGGCAAATGAACACTGAAGCTTTCTTT. Variable domain in full (rest from reference TRBV7-9 and TRBJ1-1): DTGVSQNPRHKITKRGQNVTFRCDPISEHNRLYWYRQTLGQGPEFLTYFQNEAQLEKSRLLSDRFSAERPKGSFSTLEIQRTEQGDSAMYLCASSVRIGQMNTEAFFGQGTRLTVV.

This chain uses TRBV7-2 with TRBJ2-5; possible D gene TRBD1, 5 bases. CDR1 is SGHTA, CDR2 FQGNSA, per germline. V was shortened by 5 bases and J by 4 bases, with 17 bases between the two germline ends. This CDR3 region has 15 residues. CDR3: CASSIFRRVGETQYF. CDR3 coding DNA: TGTGCCAGCAGCATCTTTCGCAGGGTTGGAGAGACCCAGTACTTC.

This chain links TRBV7-8 with TRBJ1-1; 7 bases fit TRBD1. Trimming at V came to 5 bases and at J to 1 base, leaving 7 bases not matched to a gene. There are 15 residues in the CDR3. The germline V gene encodes CDR1 SGHVS and CDR2 FQNEAQ. The chain's CDR3 is CASSIRQGGNTEAFF. The CDR3 region has the DNA TGTGCCAGCAGCATAAGACAGGGAGGGAACACTGAAGCTTTCTTT.

This rearrangement joins TRBV5-1 to TRBJ2-5; D possibly uses TRBD1 or TRBD2 (6 bases each). Trimming took 3 bases from V and 5 from J, leaving 17 bases between them. The CDR3 has 15 residues. CDR1 is SGHRS and CDR2 is YFSETQ in the germline V gene. The CDR3 DNA is TGCGCCAGCAGCTCGAACGGGGGCAGCAGGGAGACCCAGTACTTC. This gives the protein CASSSNGGSRETQYF. The entire variable domain, with the rest obtained from reference TRBV5-1 and TRBJ2-5, is as follows: KAGVTQTPRYLIKTRGQQVTLSCSPISGHRSVSWYQQTPGQGLQFLFEYFSETQRNKGNFPGRFSGRQFSNSRSEMNVSTLELGDSALYLCASSSNGGSRETQYFGPGTRLLVL.

The chain joins TRBV27 to TRBJ2-7; TRBD1 matches 9 bases. There are 13 residues in the CDR3. Germline V gene data show CDR1 as MNHEY and CDR2 as SMNVEV (reference sequence). With V trimmed by 9 bases and J by 5 bases, 8 bases remained unmatched. DNA for the CDR3: TGTGCCAGTAAAACAGGGGGCTACAACGAGCAGTACTTC. Its protein product is CASKTGGYNEQYF.

The chain links TRBV2 to TRBJ2-5; D gene uncertain. Germline CDR1 reads SNHLY; CDR2 reads FYNNEI. V lost 8 bases to trimming and J lost 1 base, with 11 bases between them. The CDR3 sequence is 13 residues long. The CDR3 DNA reads TGTGCCAGCCTTCCCCCGGGCCAAGAGACCCAGTACTTC. It yields the protein CASLPPGQETQYF.

The chain has TRBV5-1 and TRBJ2-2; the match to TRBD1 covers 8 bases. Germline V CDR1 and CDR2: SGHRS, YFSETQ. V shed 4 bases, J shed 3 bases, and the junction held 5 bases outside the gene matches. CDR3 length: 15 residues. CDR3 loop: CASSTGTGHTGELFF. The CDR3 DNA follows: TGCGCCAGCAGCACCGGGACAGGTCACACCGGGGAGCTGTTTTTT.

This clone has just a few counts. The chain carries TRBV11-3 and TRBJ2-7; weak D call: TRBD2 (5 bases). The CDR3 has 14 amino acids. Germline V gene data show CDR1 as SGHNT and CDR2 as YENEEA. Trimming removed 5 bases at V and 0 bases at J, with 11 bases between. CDR3 bases: TGTGCCAGCAGCCTGCAAAGCGGCTCCTACGAGCAGTACTTC. Residues: CASSLQSGSYEQYF.

The chain uses TRBV4-3 and TRBJ1-1; D not resolved. V lost 0 bases and J lost 4, with 6 bases in between. Germline-derived CDR1 and CDR2 are LGHNA and YSLEER. The CDR3 sequence is 13 residues long. CDR3 sequence (DNA): TGCGCCAGCAGCCAAGATTCCCGCACTGAAGCTTTCTTT. This sequence encodes CASSQDSRTEAFF.

The chain links TRBV25-1 to TRBJ2-3; TRBD1 aligns across 7 bases. The junction had 4 bases not matched to a gene; V was cut back by 5 bases and J by 2 bases. Germline CDR1 and CDR2: MGHDK and SYGVNS. CDR3 length: 14 amino acids. The DNA of the CDR3 is TGTGCCAGCAGTCAGACAGGGTTCACAGATACGCAGTATTTT. Amino acid sequence: CASSQTGFTDTQYF.

This clone has more than one count but fewer than ten. One junction end disagrees with the germline gene, perhaps due to a read error. The chain employs TRBV7-7 and TRBJ2-1; TRBD2 aligns across 13 bases. Germline CDR1 and CDR2: SSHAT and FNYEAQ (reference sequence). The CDR3 has 17 residues. CDR3 amino acids: CASSLLAGGPLGNEQFF. Here the CDR3 DNA reads TGTGCTAGCAGCTTACTAGCGGGGGGGCCACTCGGCAATGAGCAGTTCTTC.

This clone has a handful of counts. This sequence joins TRBV4-1 and TRBJ2-1, with TRBD2 matching 8 bases. With V trimmed by 1 base and J by 5 bases, 7 bases remained unmatched. Germline-derived CDR1 and CDR2 are MGHRA and YSYEKL. The CDR3 runs to 16 residues. The CDR3 sequence: CASSQVVLAGDNEQFF. The CDR3 coding sequence is TGCGCCAGCAGCCAAGTCGTCCTAGCGGGTGACAATGAGCAGTTCTTC.

The chain recombines TRBV30 with TRBJ1-6; D is undetermined. V lost 2 bases to trimming and J lost 8 bases, with 16 bases between them. There are 15 residues in the CDR3. The germline gives CDR1 GTSNPN, CDR2 SVGIG (reference sequence). The CDR3 sequence is CAWSRVEYSDSPLHF. The CDR3 DNA follows: TGTGCCTGGAGTAGAGTGGAGTACTCGGATTCACCCCTCCACTTT.

The genes are TRBV5-1 and TRBJ2-7; 8 bases fit TRBD1. Germline CDR1 reads SGHRS; CDR2 reads YFSETQ. The length of the CDR3 is 14 residues. V lost 0 bases and J lost 13; bases outside the gene matches: 12. The CDR3 DNA sequence: TGCGCCAGCAGCTTGGTGGCCGAGACGGGACAGGAATACTTC. Translating it yields CASSLVAETGQEYF.

This sequence joins TRBV27 and TRBJ2-3, with D tentatively TRBD2 (5 bases). The CDR3 loop spans 15 amino acids. Between the trimmed V and J ends, which lost 3 bases and 0 bases, there was a span of 10 bases. Germline V gives CDR1 MNHEY, CDR2 SMNVEV (reference sequence). Written as DNA, the CDR3 is TGTGCCAGCAGTTTCCGAAGGACTAGCACAGATACGCAGTATTTT. Translated, it gives CASSFRRTSTDTQYF.

The chain has TRBV30 and TRBJ1-5; no clear D gene. The CDR3 consists of 14 residues. Germline assignment: CDR1 GTSNPN and CDR2 SVGIG (reference sequence). Trimming left V 0 bases short and J 3 bases short, with 9 bases between. The CDR3 spells CAWSVLGSNQPQHF. CDR3 coding DNA: TGTGCCTGGAGTGTACTCGGATCCAATCAGCCCCAGCATTTT.

The chain recombines TRBV2 with TRBJ2-5, with a weak D call TRBD1 (5 bases). Germline loops: CDR1 SNHLY, CDR2 FYNNEI. The CDR3 extends over 13 amino acids. V was pared by 2 bases and J by 7 bases, with 11 bases between. CDR3 sequence: CASSENGAGTQYF. The CDR3 nucleotides are TGTGCCAGCAGTGAAAATGGGGCAGGGACCCAGTACTTC.

The chain couples TRBV30 to TRBJ2-7, with 8 bases matching TRBD1. The trim removed 2 bases at V and 0 bases at J, leaving 6 bases unmatched. CDR1 and CDR2 from the germline V gene are GTSNPN and SVGIG (reference sequence). This CDR3 is 15 amino acids long. CDR3 in amino acids: CAWSFGTGNSYEQYF. As DNA, the CDR3 is TGTGCCTGGAGTTTCGGGACAGGCAACTCCTACGAGCAGTACTTC.

Comments on this clone: Other nucleotide sequences in the sample specify the same CDR3. The J gene is TRBJ2-7, the V gene TRBV29-1; 7 bases fit TRBD1. The CDR3 length is 12 residues. Germline V gene sequence: CDR1 SQVTM, CDR2 ANQGSEA. Trimming at V came to 3 bases and at J to 2 bases, leaving 1 base not matched to a gene. The CDR3 region is CSVDGTAYEQYF. The CDR3 DNA reads as TGCAGCGTTGATGGGACAGCCTACGAGCAGTACTTC.

On this clone itself: This same CDR3 is encoded by further DNA sequences in the sample. The gene calls are TRBV5-4 and TRBJ2-5; TRBD1 matches at 8 bases. Per the germline V gene, CDR1 is SGHNT and CDR2 is YYREEE (reference sequence). The CDR3 runs 14 residues. Trimming cost V 2 bases and J 3 bases; bases outside gene matches: 3. The CDR3 DNA reads TGTGCCAGCAGCTTACCGACAGGGGAAGAGACCCAGTACTTC. As protein: CASSLPTGEETQYF. Full variable domain (remainder filled in from reference TRBV5-4 and TRBJ2-5): ETGVTQSPTHLIKTRGQQVTLRCSSQSGHNTVSWYQQALGQGPQFIFQYYREEENGRGNFPPRFSGLQFPNYSSELNVNALELDDSALYLCASSLPTGEETQYFGPGTRLLVL.

This rearrangement joins TRBV30 to TRBJ1-4, with D possibly TRBD1 on 6 matching bases. Germline values: CDR1 GTSNPN, CDR2 SVGIG (reference sequence). The CDR3 is made up of 11 amino acids. CDR3 bases: TGTCAGATGGGGGCTGGCGAAAAACTGTTTTTT. As protein: CQMGAGEKLFF.

DNA of the CDR3: TGTGCCAGCAGGGACGCCTTAGCCAAAAACATTCAGTACTTC. Translating gives CASRDALAKNIQYF. The chain employs TRBV6-5 and TRBJ2-4, with D unclear. With 6 bases removed from V and 0 bases from J, the gap between germline ends came to 9 bases. This CDR3 has 14 amino acids. Germline values: CDR1 MNHEY, CDR2 SVGAGI.

This clone was observed a few times. The chain links TRBV7-8 to TRBJ2-2, with D possibly being TRBD1 (7 bases). This CDR3 has 16 amino acids. Trimming stripped 3 bases from V and 2 bases from J, with 13 bases between. Germline loops: CDR1 SGHVS, CDR2 FQNEAQ. The CDR3 loop reads CASSLRDRLNTGELFF. The CDR3 bases are TGTGCCAGCAGCTTGCGGGACAGACTTAACACCGGGGAGCTGTTTTTT.

V usage is TRBV5-8 and J usage is TRBJ2-2; tentatively, D is TRBD1 or TRBD2 (5 bases each). The germline gives CDR1 SGHTS, CDR2 YDEGEE. The CDR3 sequence is 15 residues long. Trimming removed 4 bases from V and 0 bases from J, with 10 bases in between. Here the CDR3 reads CASSLGGSNTGELFF. The CDR3 bases are TGTGCCAGCAGCCTTGGGGGATCGAACACCGGGGAGCTGTTTTTT.